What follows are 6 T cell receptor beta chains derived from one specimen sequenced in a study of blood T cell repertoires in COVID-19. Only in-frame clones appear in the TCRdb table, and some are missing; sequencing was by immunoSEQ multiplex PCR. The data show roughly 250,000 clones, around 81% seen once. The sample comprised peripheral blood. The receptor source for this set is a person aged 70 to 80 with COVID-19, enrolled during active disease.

The CDR3: CASSLRQGVENGYTF. CDR3 nucleotides: TGTGCCAGCAGCTTGAGGCAGGGGGTAGAAAATGGCTACACCTTC. V usage is TRBV7-9 and J usage is TRBJ1-2, with TRBD1 matching over 7 bases. V lost 3 bases and J lost 6; bases outside the gene matches: 10. Germline CDR1 is SEHNR and CDR2 is FQNEAQ (reference sequence). This CDR3 contains 15 residues.

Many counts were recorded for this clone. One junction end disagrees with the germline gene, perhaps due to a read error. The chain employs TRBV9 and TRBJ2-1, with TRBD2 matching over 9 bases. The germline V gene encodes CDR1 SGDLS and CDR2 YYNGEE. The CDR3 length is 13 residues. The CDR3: CASSGYGSGRLIF. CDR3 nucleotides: TGTGCCAGCAGCGGTTATGGGAGCGGGAGGTTGATCTTC.

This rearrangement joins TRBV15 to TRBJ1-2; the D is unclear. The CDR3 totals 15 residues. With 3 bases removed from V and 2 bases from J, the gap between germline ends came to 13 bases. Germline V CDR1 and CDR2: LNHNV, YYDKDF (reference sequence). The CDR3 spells CATSSSMRVNYGYTF. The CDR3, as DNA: TGTGCCACCAGCAGTTCAATGCGGGTAAACTATGGCTACACCTTC.

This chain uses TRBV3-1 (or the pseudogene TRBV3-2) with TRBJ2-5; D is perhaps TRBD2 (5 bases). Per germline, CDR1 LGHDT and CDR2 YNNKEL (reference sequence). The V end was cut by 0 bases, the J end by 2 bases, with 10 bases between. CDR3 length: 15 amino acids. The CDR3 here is CASSQDWRGQETQYF. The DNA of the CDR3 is TGTGCCAGCAGCCAAGATTGGCGAGGGCAAGAGACCCAGTACTTC.

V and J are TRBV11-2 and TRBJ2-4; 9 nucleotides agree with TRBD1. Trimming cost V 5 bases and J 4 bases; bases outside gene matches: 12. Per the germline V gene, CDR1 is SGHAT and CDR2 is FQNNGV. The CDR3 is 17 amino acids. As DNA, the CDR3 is TGTGCCAGCAGCCAGTTCCATCGGGACAGGGATAAAAACATTCAGTACTTC. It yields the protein CASSQFHRDRDKNIQYF. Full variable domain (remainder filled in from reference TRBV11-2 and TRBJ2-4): EAGVAQSPRYKIIEKRQSVAFWCNPISGHATLYWYQQILGQGPKLLIQFQNNGVVDDSQLPKDRFSAERLKGVDSTLKIQPAKLEDSAVYLCASSQFHRDRDKNIQYFGAGTRLSVL.

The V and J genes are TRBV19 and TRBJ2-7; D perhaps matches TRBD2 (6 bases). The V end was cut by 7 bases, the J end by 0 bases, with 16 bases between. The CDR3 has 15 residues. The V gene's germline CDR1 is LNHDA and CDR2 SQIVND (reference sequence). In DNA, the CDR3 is TGTGCCAGTACCTCAGGAGGGGAGGACTCCTACGAGCAGTACTTC. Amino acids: CASTSGGEDSYEQYF.